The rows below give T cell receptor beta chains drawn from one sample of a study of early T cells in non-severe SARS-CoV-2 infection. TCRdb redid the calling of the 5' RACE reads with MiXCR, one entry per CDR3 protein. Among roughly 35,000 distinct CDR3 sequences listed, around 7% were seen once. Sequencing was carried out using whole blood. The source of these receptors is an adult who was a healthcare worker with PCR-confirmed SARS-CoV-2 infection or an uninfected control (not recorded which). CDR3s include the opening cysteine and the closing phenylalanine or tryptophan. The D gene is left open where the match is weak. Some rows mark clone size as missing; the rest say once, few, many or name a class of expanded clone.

CDR3: CASSPRTADSPLHF
DNA: TGCGCCAGCAGCCCCAGGACGGCAGATTCACCCCTCCACTTT
J: TRBJ1-6
size: few
D: NA
length: 14
V: TRBV5-1

CDR3: CSVWDRVGYNEQFF
DNA: TGCAGCGTCTGGGACAGGGTAGGGTACAATGAGCAGTTCTTC
J: TRBJ2-1
size: NA
D: TRBD1
length: 14
V: TRBV29-1

CDR3: CASSLAGQSRGEKLFF
DNA: TGCGCCAGCAGCTTAGCTGGACAGTCCAGAGGAGAAAAACTGTTTTTT
J: TRBJ1-4
size: few
D: NA
length: 16
V: TRBV7-9

CDR3: CASRYTGRTEAFF
DNA: TGTGCCAGCAGATATACTGGACGCACTGAAGCTTTCTTT
J: TRBJ1-1
size: many
D: NA
length: 13
V: TRBV5-4

CDR3: CASSPRDRGEAFF
DNA: TGTGCCAGCAGCCCCCGGGACAGGGGTGAAGCTTTCTTT
J: TRBJ1-1
size: many
D: TRBD1
length: 13
V: TRBV11-2

CDR3: CASSRGGTLRVGELFF
DNA: TGTGCCAGCAGCAGAGGCGGGACGCTAAGAGTGGGGGAGCTGTTTTTT
J: TRBJ2-2
size: NA
D: NA
length: 16
V: TRBV7-2

CDR3: CASSLTQGYDNQPQHF
DNA: TGTGCCAGCAGTCTCACCCAGGGATATGACAATCAGCCCCAGCATTTT
J: TRBJ1-5
size: few
D: NA
length: 16
V: TRBV28

CDR3: CASRGLAELQYF
DNA: TGTGCCAGCCGGGGACTAGCGGAACTTCAGTACTTC
J: TRBJ2-5
size: many
D: TRBD2
length: 12
V: TRBV7-9

CDR3: CASSLLGGAAYHNEQFF
DNA: TGTGCCAGCAGTTTATTGGGGGGCGCAGCCTATCACAATGAGCAGTTCTTC
J: TRBJ2-1
size: many
D: NA
length: 17
V: TRBV27

CDR3: CASSHGQGYTEAFF
DNA: TGTGCCAGCAGCCACGGACAGGGGTACACTGAAGCTTTCTTT
J: TRBJ1-1
size: few
D: TRBD1
length: 14
V: TRBV3-1

CDR3: CASSKRGGQETQYF
DNA: TGTGCCAGCAGTAAGAGAGGTGGTCAAGAGACCCAGTACTTC
J: TRBJ2-5
size: many
D: NA
length: 14
V: TRBV2

CDR3: CASSFAYEQYF
DNA: TGTGCCAGCAGCTTCGCGTACGAGCAGTACTTC
J: TRBJ2-7
size: NA
D: NA
length: 11
V: TRBV7-9

CDR3: CSAGLAQETQYF
DNA: TGCAGTGCTGGACTGGCACAAGAGACCCAGTACTTC
J: TRBJ2-5
size: many
D: NA
length: 12
V: TRBV20-1

CDR3: CASSKPKNIQYF
DNA: TGTGCCAGCAGTAAACCTAAAAACATTCAGTACTTC
J: TRBJ2-4
size: NA
D: NA
length: 12
V: TRBV6-1

CDR3: CSAYGTGYEQYF
DNA: TGCAGTGCCTATGGGACGGGCTACGAGCAGTACTTC
J: TRBJ2-7
size: NA
D: NA
length: 12
V: TRBV20-1

CDR3: CASSQIVDEQFF
DNA: TGTGCCAGCAGCCAAATCGTGGATGAGCAGTTCTTC
J: TRBJ2-1
size: many
D: NA
length: 12
V: TRBV3-1

CDR3: CASRTGRTDTQYF
DNA: TGTGCCAGCAGAACAGGGAGGACAGATACGCAGTATTTT
J: TRBJ2-3
size: few
D: NA
length: 13
V: TRBV5-4

CDR3: CASSLDGGFEEKLFF
DNA: TGTGCCAGCAGTCTAGACGGGGGTTTTGAGGAAAAACTGTTTTTT
J: TRBJ1-4
size: NA
D: NA
length: 15
V: TRBV28

CDR3: CSVEVAGGRADTQYF
DNA: TGCAGCGTTGAGGTAGCGGGAGGTAGGGCAGATACGCAGTATTTT
J: TRBJ2-3
size: many
D: TRBD2
length: 15
V: TRBV29-1

CDR3: CASSQDARGAGDTQYF
DNA: TGTGCCAGCAGCCAAGATGCCAGAGGCGCGGGAGATACGCAGTATTTT
J: TRBJ2-3
size: many
D: NA
length: 16
V: TRBV3-1

CDR3: CSAQNPLDRSNTEAFF
DNA: TGCAGTGCTCAGAACCCTCTAGACAGATCGAACACTGAAGCTTTCTTT
J: TRBJ1-1
size: many
D: NA
length: 16
V: TRBV20-1

CDR3: CSARYASSYEQYF
DNA: TGCAGTGCTCGCTATGCGAGCTCCTACGAGCAGTACTTC
J: TRBJ2-7
size: many
D: NA
length: 13
V: TRBV20-1

CDR3: CAISESTRGQGARNEQFF
DNA: TGTGCCATCAGTGAGTCGACTCGTGGACAGGGGGCGCGCAATGAGCAGTTCTTC
J: TRBJ2-1
size: many
D: TRBD1
length: 18
V: TRBV10-3

CDR3: CAISERDNTGELFF
DNA: TGTGCCATCAGTGAGAGGGACAACACCGGGGAGCTGTTTTTT
J: TRBJ2-2
size: many
D: NA
length: 14
V: TRBV10-3

CDR3: CASTSHRGQETQYF
DNA: TGTGCCAGCACCTCTCACAGGGGCCAAGAGACCCAGTACTTC
J: TRBJ2-5
size: NA
D: TRBD1
length: 14
V: TRBV3-1

CDR3: CASRTLTSGVWDTQYF
DNA: TGTGCCAGCAGGACCCTCACTAGCGGGGTCTGGGATACGCAGTATTTT
J: TRBJ2-3
size: many
D: TRBD2
length: 16
V: TRBV27

CDR3: CSVGVLYGEQFF
DNA: TGCAGCGTTGGGGTCCTCTATGGTGAGCAGTTCTTC
J: TRBJ2-1
size: few
D: NA
length: 12
V: TRBV29-1

CDR3: CASSSQGAGANVLTF
DNA: TGTGCCAGCAGCTCCCAGGGTGCTGGGGCCAACGTCCTGACTTTC
J: TRBJ2-6
size: many
D: NA
length: 15
V: TRBV7-2

CDR3: CSARGKGDRHSYNEQFF
DNA: TGCAGTGCTAGGGGAAAAGGTGACAGGCACTCCTACAATGAGCAGTTCTTC
J: TRBJ2-1
size: many
D: NA
length: 17
V: TRBV20-1

CDR3: CATGGRSDQPQHF
DNA: TGTGCCACAGGGGGTAGGAGTGATCAGCCCCAGCATTTT
J: TRBJ1-5
size: many
D: NA
length: 13
V: TRBV24-1

CDR3: CASSVRSSGDTYNEQFF
DNA: TGTGCCAGTAGTGTAAGAAGTAGCGGGGACACCTACAATGAGCAGTTCTTC
J: TRBJ2-1
size: NA
D: TRBD2
length: 17
V: TRBV19

CDR3: CASSSRGGDAGELFF
DNA: TGTGCCAGCAGTTCCAGGGGAGGGGACGCCGGGGAGCTGTTTTTT
J: TRBJ2-2
size: few
D: NA
length: 15
V: TRBV12-3/TRBV12-4

CDR3: CSAPPGGLAGLSAYEQYF
DNA: TGCAGTGCTCCTCCGGGAGGACTAGCGGGCCTGAGCGCCTACGAGCAGTACTTC
J: TRBJ2-7
size: few
D: TRBD2
length: 18
V: TRBV20-1

CDR3: CAWSVRWQGGTEAFF
DNA: TGTGCCTGGAGTGTACGGTGGCAGGGTGGGACTGAAGCTTTCTTT
J: TRBJ1-1
size: few
D: NA
length: 15
V: TRBV30

CDR3: CASKVLLATDTQYF
DNA: TGTGCCAGCAAGGTGCTCTTAGCGACAGATACGCAGTATTTT
J: TRBJ2-3
size: many
D: NA
length: 14
V: TRBV2

CDR3: CASSFTGGSWNEQFF
DNA: TGTGCCAGCAGCTTTACAGGGGGCAGTTGGAATGAGCAGTTCTTC
J: TRBJ2-1
size: NA
D: TRBD1
length: 15
V: TRBV7-2

CDR3: CASRTVQETQYF
DNA: TGTGCCAGCCGGACAGTACAAGAGACCCAGTACTTC
J: TRBJ2-5
size: few
D: NA
length: 12
V: TRBV28

CDR3: CASSLEGGTSGGYEQYF
DNA: TGTGCCAGCAGCTTAGAGGGGGGCACTAGCGGAGGGTACGAGCAGTACTTC
J: TRBJ2-7
size: many
D: TRBD2
length: 17
V: TRBV7-2

CDR3: CASSDPSRETQYF
DNA: TGTGCCAGCAGTGATCCGAGTAGGGAGACCCAGTACTTC
J: TRBJ2-5
size: NA
D: NA
length: 13
V: TRBV2

CDR3: CASSPGTTQETQYF
DNA: TGTGCCAGCAGCCCCGGGACCACCCAAGAGACCCAGTACTTC
J: TRBJ2-5
size: NA
D: NA
length: 14
V: TRBV12-3/TRBV12-4

CDR3: CASSPLTASTDTQYF
DNA: TGTGCCAGCAGCCCCCTGACGGCTAGCACAGATACGCAGTATTTT
J: TRBJ2-3
size: few
D: NA
length: 15
V: TRBV11-2

CDR3: CASSYGQATYEQYF
DNA: TGTGCCAGCAGTTACGGACAGGCTACCTACGAGCAGTACTTC
J: TRBJ2-7
size: many
D: TRBD1
length: 14
V: TRBV4-2

CDR3: CASSEGGGLITEAFF
DNA: TGTGCCAGCAGTGAAGGAGGGGGCCTGATCACTGAAGCTTTCTTT
J: TRBJ1-1
size: many
D: TRBD1
length: 15
V: TRBV25-1

CDR3: CASSLLDSNQPQHF
DNA: TGTGCCAGCAGTTTGTTAGATAGCAATCAGCCCCAGCATTTT
J: TRBJ1-5
size: NA
D: NA
length: 14
V: TRBV28

CDR3: CASSSHGDRLDNEQFF
DNA: TGTGCCAGCAGCTCTCATGGTGACCGACTGGACAATGAGCAGTTCTTC
J: TRBJ2-1
size: many
D: NA
length: 16
V: TRBV7-9

CDR3: CASSPTGQNHYNEQFF
DNA: TGCGCCAGCAGCCCCACGGGGCAAAATCACTACAATGAGCAGTTCTTC
J: TRBJ2-1
size: few
D: NA
length: 16
V: TRBV5-1

CDR3: CSVEPTRGQETQYF
DNA: TGCAGCGTTGAACCAACCCGGGGTCAAGAGACCCAGTACTTC
J: TRBJ2-5
size: many
D: NA
length: 14
V: TRBV29-1

CDR3: CASSPDRVETQYF
DNA: TGCGCCAGCAGCCCGGACAGGGTAGAGACCCAGTACTTC
J: TRBJ2-5
size: NA
D: TRBD1
length: 13
V: TRBV5-1

CDR3: CASNFLAGGDNEQFF
DNA: TGTGCCAGTAATTTTCTAGCGGGAGGTGACAATGAGCAGTTCTTC
J: TRBJ2-1
size: few
D: TRBD2
length: 15
V: TRBV19

CDR3: CASSYEAFAYEQYF
DNA: TGTGCCAGCAGTTACGAAGCGTTCGCCTACGAGCAGTACTTC
J: TRBJ2-7
size: many
D: NA
length: 14
V: TRBV27